This is a list of T cell receptor beta chains from one sample in a study of blood T cell repertoires in COVID-19. Generated by immunoSEQ multiplex PCR, the TCRdb table keeps only in-frame clones and is missing some. Of 350,000 to 550,000 clones in the sample, around nine tenths were seen once. Sequencing was carried out using PBMCs or T cells enriched from blood (not recorded which). The receptor source for this set is a woman aged 18-29 years with acute COVID-19. Each CDR3 is given with its conserved first and last residue. A D gene is named only where the DNA matches it firmly. A clone size is listed for some rows: how often the clone was seen (once, few, many), or a class if it is expanded.

j_call: TRBJ2-1
d_call: TRBD2
clone_size: once
v_call: TRBV25-1
cdr3_nt: TGTGCCAGCCGACCGGGACTAGGGTACAATGAGCAGTTCTTC
cdr3_aa: CASRPGLGYNEQFF

j_call: TRBJ2-5
d_call: -
clone_size: -
v_call: TRBV24-1
cdr3_nt: TGTGCCACCAGTCTTATGGGAGTGGAGACCCAGTACTTC
cdr3_aa: CATSLMGVETQYF

j_call: TRBJ1-1
d_call: -
clone_size: -
v_call: TRBV19
cdr3_nt: TGTGCCAGTAGTCCCTTAGGGGTGGAGGGCAGGAGCACTGAAGCTTTCTTT
cdr3_aa: CASSPLGVEGRSTEAFF

j_call: TRBJ1-4
d_call: TRBD1
clone_size: -
v_call: TRBV7-9
cdr3_nt: TGTGCCAGCAGCTTATCGGACAGGGGTAATGAAAAACTGTTTTTT
cdr3_aa: CASSLSDRGNEKLFF

j_call: TRBJ1-5
d_call: -
clone_size: -
v_call: TRBV27
cdr3_nt: TGTGCCAGCAGCCAACAGGGTGAGGGTCAGCCCCAGCATTTT
cdr3_aa: CASSQQGEGQPQHF

j_call: TRBJ1-1
d_call: TRBD1
clone_size: -
v_call: TRBV30
cdr3_nt: TGTGCCGGCTCACAGGGGAAATTT
cdr3_aa: CAGSQGKF

j_call: TRBJ1-3
d_call: TRBD1
clone_size: -
v_call: TRBV9
cdr3_nt: TGTGCCAGCAGCGTAGCTACGACAGGGGCTGGAAACACCATATATTTT
cdr3_aa: CASSVATTGAGNTIYF

j_call: TRBJ1-1
d_call: -
clone_size: once
v_call: TRBV27
cdr3_nt: TGTGCCAGCATTATGAACACTGAAGCTTTCTTT
cdr3_aa: CASIMNTEAFF

j_call: TRBJ2-6
d_call: -
clone_size: -
v_call: TRBV27
cdr3_nt: TGTGCCAGCAGTCCGCGGAACTCTGGGGCCAACGTCCTGACTTTC
cdr3_aa: CASSPRNSGANVLTF

j_call: TRBJ1-3
d_call: -
clone_size: -
v_call: TRBV5-1
cdr3_nt: TGCGCCAGCAGCATTACAGTTGGGAGCTCTGGAAACACCATATATTTT
cdr3_aa: CASSITVGSSGNTIYF

j_call: TRBJ2-1
d_call: TRBD2
clone_size: -
v_call: TRBV7-7
cdr3_nt: TGTGCCAGCAGCTTAATTCGAGGACTAGCGGGAGGGCCTTTGGGCTCCTACAATGAGCAGTTCTTC
cdr3_aa: CASSLIRGLAGGPLGSYNEQFF

j_call: TRBJ1-4
d_call: -
clone_size: -
v_call: TRBV9
cdr3_nt: TGTGCCAGCAGCGAGGATGGGGCATGGGAAAAACTGTTTTTT
cdr3_aa: CASSEDGAWEKLFF

j_call: TRBJ2-3
d_call: -
clone_size: -
v_call: TRBV5-6
cdr3_nt: TGTGCCAGCAGCTTGTGGGAGTGGCCAGATACGCAGTATTTT
cdr3_aa: CASSLWEWPDTQYF

j_call: TRBJ2-7
d_call: TRBD2
clone_size: -
v_call: TRBV5-5
cdr3_nt: TGTGCCAGCACCACGGGACTAGCGGCGACCTACGAGCAGTACTTC
cdr3_aa: CASTTGLAATYEQYF

j_call: TRBJ1-2
d_call: -
clone_size: -
v_call: TRBV12-3/TRBV12-4
cdr3_nt: TGTGCCAGCAGTTTTACTAACTATGGCTACACCTTC
cdr3_aa: CASSFTNYGYTF

j_call: TRBJ2-7
d_call: TRBD1
clone_size: -
v_call: TRBV4-1
cdr3_nt: TGCGCCAGCAGCCAAGTAGGCCGGGACAGGGTAAATTTAGGGCAGTACTTC
cdr3_aa: CASSQVGRDRVNLGQYF